Sequencing of this T cell receptor (beta chain) was carried out in a study of T-cell reconstitution after alpha-beta-depleted transplantation in children. Many counts were recorded for this clonotype. Its antigen is not known. V lost 6 bases to trimming and J lost 6 bases; unmatched junction nucleotides: 10. CDR1 and CDR2 from the germline V gene are DFQATT and SNEGSKA (reference sequence). The CDR3 runs to 13 residues. During its preparation, the TCRbeta library received unique molecular identifiers. One entry per CDR3 protein, called by TCRdb with MiXCR from the PCR reads. Of more than 400,000 distinct CDR3 sequences in the sample, roughly two fifths are singletons; the top ten hold roughly 27%. Notes on the study in general: Most T-cell counts and diversity one year after the transplant came from T cells that were newly produced.

The chain is built from TRBV20-1 and TRBJ2-7; 8 bases match TRBD2. The specimen was PBMCs, collected before TCRalphabeta/CD19-depleted stem cell transplant. This clonotype originated in a girl under 10 years old with aplastic anemia, due to receive a stem cell transplant. CDR3: CSAAGTRSGEQYF. The CDR3, as DNA: TGCAGTGCAGCCGGGACTAGGAGTGGCGAGCAGTACTTC.